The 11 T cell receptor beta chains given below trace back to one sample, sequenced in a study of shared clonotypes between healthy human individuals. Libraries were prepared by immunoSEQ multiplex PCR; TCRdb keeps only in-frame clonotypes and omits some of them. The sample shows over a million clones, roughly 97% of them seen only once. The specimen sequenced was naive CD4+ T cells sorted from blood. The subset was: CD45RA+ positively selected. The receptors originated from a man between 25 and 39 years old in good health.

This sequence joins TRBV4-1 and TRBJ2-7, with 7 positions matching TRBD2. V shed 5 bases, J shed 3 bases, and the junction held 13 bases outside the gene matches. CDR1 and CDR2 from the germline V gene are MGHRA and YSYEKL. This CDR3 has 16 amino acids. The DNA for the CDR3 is TGCGCCAGCAGCAGGGGAATAGCGGGTAAATTCTACGAGCAGTACTTC. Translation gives CASSRGIAGKFYEQYF.

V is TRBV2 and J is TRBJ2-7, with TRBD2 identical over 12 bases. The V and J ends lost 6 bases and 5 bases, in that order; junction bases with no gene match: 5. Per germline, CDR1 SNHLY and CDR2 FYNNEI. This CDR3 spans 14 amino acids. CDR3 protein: CASSERLAGDEQYF. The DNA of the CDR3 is TGTGCCAGCAGCGAGAGACTAGCGGGAGACGAGCAGTACTTC.

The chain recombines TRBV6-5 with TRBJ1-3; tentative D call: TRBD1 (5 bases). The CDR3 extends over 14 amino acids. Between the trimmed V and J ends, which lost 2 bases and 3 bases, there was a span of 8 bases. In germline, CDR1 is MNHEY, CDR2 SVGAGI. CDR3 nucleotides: TGTGCCAGCAGTTACACAGGCCATGGAAACACCATATATTTT. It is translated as CASSYTGHGNTIYF.

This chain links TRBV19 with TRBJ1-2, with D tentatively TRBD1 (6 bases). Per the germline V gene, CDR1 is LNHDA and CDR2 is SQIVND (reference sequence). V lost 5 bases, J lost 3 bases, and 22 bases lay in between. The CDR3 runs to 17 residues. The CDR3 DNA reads TGTGCCAGTAGTCTATCTGCCTTAAGGGGGGGCCACTATGGCTACACCTTC. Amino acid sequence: CASSLSALRGGHYGYTF.

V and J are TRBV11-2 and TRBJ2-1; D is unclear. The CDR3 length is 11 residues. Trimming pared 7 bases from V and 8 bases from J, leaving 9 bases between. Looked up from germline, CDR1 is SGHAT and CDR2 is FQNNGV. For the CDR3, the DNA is TGTGCCAGCACCAGTTTCTATGAGCAGTTCTTC. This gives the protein CASTSFYEQFF.

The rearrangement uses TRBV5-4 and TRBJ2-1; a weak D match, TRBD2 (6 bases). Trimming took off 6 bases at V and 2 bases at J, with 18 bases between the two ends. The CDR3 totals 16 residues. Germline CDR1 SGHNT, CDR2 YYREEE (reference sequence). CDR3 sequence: CASTLGPGLAYNEQFF. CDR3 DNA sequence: TGTGCCAGCACTCTTGGACCGGGACTTGCCTACAATGAGCAGTTCTTC.

The CDR3 reads CASSVISGSYNEQFF. The CDR3 bases are TGCGCCAGCAGCGTAATTAGCGGATCCTACAATGAGCAGTTCTTC. This chain joins TRBV5-1 and TRBJ2-1; TRBD2 might be the D (6 bases). The CDR3 spans 15 residues. CDR1 and CDR2 (germline): SGHRS, YFSETQ. Trimming stripped 4 bases from V and 1 base from J, with 12 bases between.

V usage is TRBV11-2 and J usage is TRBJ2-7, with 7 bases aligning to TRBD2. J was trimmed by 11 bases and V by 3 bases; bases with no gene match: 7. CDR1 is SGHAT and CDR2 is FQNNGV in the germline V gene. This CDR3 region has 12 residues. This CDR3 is CASSLGGDVKYF. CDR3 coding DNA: TGTGCCAGCAGCTTGGGAGGGGACGTTAAGTACTTC.

The CDR3 is CASSESRRGLAGVSSYNEQFF. The DNA for the CDR3 is TGCGCCAGCAGTGAGTCCCGCCGGGGACTAGCGGGAGTATCCTCCTACAATGAGCAGTTCTTC. The rearrangement uses TRBV10-1 and TRBJ2-1, with 14 bases that match TRBD2. The germline V gene has CDR1 WNHNN and CDR2 SYGVQD (reference sequence). The V and J ends lost 0 bases and 0 bases, in that order; junction bases with no gene match: 10. This CDR3 spans 21 amino acids.

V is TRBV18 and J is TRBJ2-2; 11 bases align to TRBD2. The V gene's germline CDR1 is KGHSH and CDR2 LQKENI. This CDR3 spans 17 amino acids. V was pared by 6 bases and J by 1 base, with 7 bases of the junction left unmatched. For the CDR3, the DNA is TGTGCCAGCTCCACGACCGGGACTAGCGGGAACACCGGGGAGCTGTTTTTT. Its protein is CASSTTGTSGNTGELFF.

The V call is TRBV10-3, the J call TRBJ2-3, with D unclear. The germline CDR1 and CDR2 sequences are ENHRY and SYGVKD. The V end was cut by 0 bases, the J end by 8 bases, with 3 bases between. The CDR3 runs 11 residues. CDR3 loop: CAISESGTQYF. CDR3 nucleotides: TGTGCCATCAGTGAGTCGGGTACGCAGTATTTT.